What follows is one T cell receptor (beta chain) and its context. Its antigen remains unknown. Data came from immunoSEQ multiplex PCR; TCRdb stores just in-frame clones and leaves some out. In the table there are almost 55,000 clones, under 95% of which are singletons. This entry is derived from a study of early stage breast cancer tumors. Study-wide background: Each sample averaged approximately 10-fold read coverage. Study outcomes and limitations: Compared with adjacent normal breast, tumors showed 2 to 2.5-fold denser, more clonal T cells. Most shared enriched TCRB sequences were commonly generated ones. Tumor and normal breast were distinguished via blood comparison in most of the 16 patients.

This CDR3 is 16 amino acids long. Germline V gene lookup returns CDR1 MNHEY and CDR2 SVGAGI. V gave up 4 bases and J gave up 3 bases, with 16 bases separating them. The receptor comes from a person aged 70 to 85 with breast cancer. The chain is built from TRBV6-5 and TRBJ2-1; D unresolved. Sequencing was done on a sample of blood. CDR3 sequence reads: CASSLTPRPSYNEQFF. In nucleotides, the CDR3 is TGTGCCAGCAGTTTGACCCCCAGGCCAAGCTACAATGAGCAGTTCTTC.